Following are 5 T cell receptor beta chains from one sample sequenced in a study of regulatory T cells in long-lasting Graves disease. The sample's time point: newly diagnosed GD, antithyroid drugs for less than 3 months. Generation of the TCR library employed RNA extracted from PBMCs. Building the TCR beta libraries relied on iRepertoire HTBI primers, and CDR3 regions underwent Arm-PCR. TCRdb processed the multiplex PCR reads anew with MiXCR; each CDR3 protein has one entry. The profile shows hundreds of thousands of distinct CDR3 sequences, approximately 15% of them singletons. This sample also appeared in a second study, on T cells in Graves' hyperthyroidism and ophthalmopathy.

The sequencing here drew on peripheral blood mononuclear cells (PBMCs), taken at new diagnosis, from a patient treated with antithyroid drugs. The receptors were sampled from a woman aged 25 to 39 with Graves disease.

V is TRBV7-2 and J is TRBJ1-4; the D is unclear. The germline CDR1 and CDR2 sequences are SGHTA and FQGNSA. The CDR3 length is 13 residues. V gave up 6 bases and J gave up 8 bases, with 13 bases separating them. Written as DNA, the CDR3 is TGTGCCAGCAGTAAGGACCGAGGAGAAAAACTGTTTTTT. Amino acids: CASSKDRGEKLFF.

This clonotype was counted at least ten times. V gene TRBV14 combines with J gene TRBJ2-1, with D tentatively TRBD2 (5 bases). Germline CDR1 is SGHDN and CDR2 is FVKESK. The CDR3 extends over 16 amino acids. Trimming took off 2 bases at V and 0 bases at J, with 11 bases between the two ends. The CDR3 nucleotides read TGTGCCAGCAGCCAACGTGGGAGAGGCTCCTACAATGAGCAGTTCTTC. Protein product: CASSQRGRGSYNEQFF.

At least ten counts were recorded for this clonotype. J is TRBJ1-4 and V is TRBV2; D might be TRBD1 (5 bases). V gave up 3 bases and J gave up 8 bases, with 16 bases separating them. Germline CDR1 and CDR2: SNHLY and FYNNEI. This CDR3 has 15 amino acids. The CDR3 DNA sequence: TGTGCCAGCAGTGACCGACAGCTAGTGGGAGAAAAACTGTTTTTT. It yields the protein CASSDRQLVGEKLFF.

This rearrangement joins TRBV30 to TRBJ2-5; D remains ambiguous. Trimming removed 2 bases from V and 4 bases from J, with 14 bases in between. Germline V gives CDR1 GTSNPN, CDR2 SVGIG (reference sequence). This CDR3 spans 14 amino acids. The CDR3 here is CAWSLYPGRETQYF. The CDR3, as DNA: TGTGCCTGGAGTTTATATCCGGGTAGAGAGACCCAGTACTTC.

This clonotype came up many times. The chain has TRBV24-1 and TRBJ1-5; D is ambiguous. This CDR3 is 11 amino acids long. V was trimmed by 9 bases and J by 6 bases, leaving 8 bases between them. The germline V gene has CDR1 KGHDR and CDR2 SFDVKD. The CDR3 sequence: CATWPPQPQHF. Here the CDR3 DNA reads TGTGCCACCTGGCCTCCTCAGCCCCAGCATTTT.